The text below deals with one T cell receptor (beta chain). As yet, its antigen is unknown. The record originates from a study of shared clonotypes between healthy human individuals. General study results and limits: Among the subsets, naive ones generally showed larger estimated richness than memory ones.

Repertoires were generated with immunoSEQ multiplex PCR, while TCRdb's copy carries only in-frame clones and drops some. Of a few million clones in the sample, more than 80% are singletons; the top ten hold under 0.45%. Germline CDR1 is KGHSH and CDR2 is LQKENI. The V and J ends lost 1 base and 7 bases, in that order; junction bases with no gene match: 4. CDR3 length: 15 residues. Input material: naive CD4+ T cells from PBMCs. The subset here: CD45RA+ positively selected. This clonotype originated in a man aged 18-30 years in good health. Some clones in this sample may be carry-over from other donors' samples. V usage is TRBV18 and J usage is TRBJ2-1; 10 bases are a match to TRBD1. CDR3 protein: CASSPLQGQGNEQFF. CDR3 coding DNA: TGTGCCAGCTCACCACTCCAGGGACAGGGGAATGAGCAGTTCTTC.